The 24 T cell receptor beta chains below were found in one sample sequenced in a study of T-cell reconstitution after alpha-beta-depleted transplantation in children. Unique molecular identifiers tagged the TCRbeta library. TCRdb itself ran the PCR reads through MiXCR, one entry per CDR3 protein. This sample has 330,000 or so distinct CDR3 sequences, with about a tenth found just once. This specimen was PBMCs from the stem cell graft donor, taken from the stem cell graft. These receptors came from a human donor who donated a stem cell graft to a child with acute lymphoblastic leukemia.

The rearrangement links TRBV28 to TRBJ2-7; D perhaps matches TRBD1 (7 bases). Germline lookup yields CDR1 MDHEN and CDR2 SYDVKM. Between the trimmed V and J ends, which lost 7 bases and 5 bases, there was a span of 18 bases. CDR3 length equals 14 residues. The chain's CDR3 is CASNFRGATHEQYF. CDR3 DNA: TGTGCCAGCAATTTCAGGGGGGCAACCCACGAGCAGTACTTC.

This clonotype has only a few counts. The gene calls are TRBV7-2 and TRBJ1-2, with D perhaps TRBD1 (6 bases). The length of the CDR3 is 13 residues. V dropped 5 bases and J dropped 8 bases, with 15 bases sitting between them. Germline assignment: CDR1 SGHTA and CDR2 FQGNSA. CDR3 protein: CASSLVGAGGYTF. DNA of the CDR3: TGTGCCAGCAGCCTCGTGGGGGCTGGCGGCTACACCTTC.

The chain has TRBV4-3 and TRBJ2-7; TRBD2 might be the D (6 bases). The ends were cut back, 2 bases at V and 4 bases at J, with 18 bases in the middle. The CDR3 sequence is 16 residues long. Germline V gene sequence: CDR1 LGHNA, CDR2 YSLEER. The CDR3 is CASSQSWRDFTYEQYF. The CDR3 DNA is TGCGCCAGCAGCCAATCATGGCGGGATTTTACTTACGAGCAGTACTTC.

This clonotype has just a few counts. The J gene is TRBJ2-1, the V gene TRBV4-3, with a possible D match to TRBD1 (5 bases). Trimming cost V 0 bases and J 8 bases, with 11 bases left between them. The germline gives CDR1 LGHNA, CDR2 YSLEER. The CDR3 length is 14 residues. Here the CDR3 reads CASSQDRTHDEQFF. CDR3 nucleotides: TGCGCCAGCAGCCAAGATCGGACACACGATGAGCAGTTCTTC.

The chain carries TRBV7-6 and TRBJ2-5; a weak D match, TRBD1 (5 bases). Germline V lookup: CDR1 SGHVS, CDR2 FNYEAQ. The CDR3 totals 14 residues. V lost 5 bases to trimming and J lost 0 bases, with 10 bases between them. The CDR3, as DNA: TGTGCCAGCAGCCAAGAACAGGACCAAGAGACCCAGTACTTC. It encodes CASSQEQDQETQYF.

This clonotype showed up many times. This chain links TRBV29-1 with TRBJ2-3, with D possibly TRBD1 on 6 matching bases. V was clipped by 4 bases and J by 0 bases, with 20 bases between them. The germline gives CDR1 SQVTM, CDR2 ANQGSEA. The CDR3 runs 17 residues. The CDR3 loop reads CSVAGWDNAISTDTQYF. The DNA of the CDR3 is TGCAGCGTTGCCGGGTGGGACAACGCCATTAGCACAGATACGCAGTATTTT.

There are a few counts of this clonotype. The chain joins TRBV29-1 to TRBJ2-3; no definite D call. V was shortened by 3 bases and J by 2 bases, with 9 bases between the two germline ends. The CDR3 is 13 amino acids. Germline V CDR1 and CDR2: SQVTM, ANQGSEA. CDR3 sequence reads: CSVDSPNTDTQYF. For the CDR3, the DNA is TGCAGCGTTGACAGCCCAAACACAGATACGCAGTATTTT.

This clonotype was seen many times. This chain links TRBV4-2 with TRBJ2-5; the match to TRBD1 covers 7 bases. V dropped 4 bases and J dropped 4; count of bases not matched to a gene: 15. CDR3 length: 17 amino acids. Germline loops: CDR1 LGHNA, CDR2 YNFKEQ. CDR3 coding DNA: TGTGCCAGCAGCCGAAGGAGTGGCAGGGGGTCGGGAGAGACCCAGTACTTC. The encoded protein is CASSRRSGRGSGETQYF.

This clonotype was picked up a small number of times. The chain carries TRBV7-9 and TRBJ2-7, with 12 bases fitting TRBD2. The CDR3 consists of 16 residues. J was trimmed by 2 bases and V by 4 bases; bases with no gene match: 6. The germline V gene encodes CDR1 SEHNR and CDR2 FQNEAQ (reference sequence). The CDR3 sequence: CASSSQTSGSPYEQYF. Written as DNA, the CDR3 is TGTGCCAGCAGCTCTCAGACTAGCGGGAGTCCCTACGAGCAGTACTTC.

The sample holds many counts of this clonotype. This chain uses TRBV10-3 with TRBJ2-5, with 10 bases identical to TRBD1. The CDR3 contains 14 residues. V gave up 6 bases and J gave up 5 bases; unmatched junction bases: 6. Germline CDR1 ENHRY, CDR2 SYGVKD. The CDR3 spells CAIRMTGGLETQYF. Written as DNA, the CDR3 is TGTGCCATCAGGATGACAGGGGGCTTGGAGACCCAGTACTTC.

A few counts support this clonotype. The genes are TRBV9 and TRBJ2-2, with D tentatively TRBD2 (7 bases). The CDR3 sequence is 16 residues long. Germline V lookup: CDR1 SGDLS, CDR2 YYNGEE. The V and J ends lost 7 bases and 0 bases respectively, with 16 bases between them. The CDR3 protein is CASGPWGGANTGELFF. CDR3 coding DNA: TGTGCCAGCGGGCCCTGGGGGGGCGCGAACACCGGGGAGCTGTTTTTT.

This clonotype was found a few times. The chain recombines TRBV20-1 with TRBJ2-7; D uncertain. Germline lookup yields CDR1 DFQATT and CDR2 SNEGSKA (reference sequence). This CDR3 is 13 amino acids long. V dropped 2 bases and J dropped 5 bases, with 13 bases sitting between them. The CDR3 sequence is CSARWAATNEQYF. The DNA of the CDR3 is TGCAGTGCTAGATGGGCGGCCACTAACGAGCAGTACTTC.

In its sample, this clonotype was seen a few times. An end of the junction does not agree with germline; a read error may underlie this. The chain couples TRBV20-1 to TRBJ2-7; 10 nucleotides align to TRBD2. CDR1 is DFQATT and CDR2 is SNEGSKA in the germline V gene (reference sequence). The CDR3 spans 16 residues. CDR3 sequence: CCARDTSGTSSYEQYF. The CDR3 coding sequence is TGCTGTGCTAGAGATACTAGCGGGACGAGCTCCTACGAGCAGTACTTC.

This sequence joins TRBV25-1 and TRBJ2-1; possible D gene TRBD2, 5 bases. The CDR3 covers 13 residues. V gave up 2 bases and J gave up 7 bases, with 9 bases separating them. CDR1 and CDR2 (germline): MGHDK, SYGVNS. CDR3 sequence (DNA): TGTGCCAGCAGTGAACCGGGGATGAATGAGCAGTTCTTC. Its translation: CASSEPGMNEQFF.

The J gene is TRBJ1-1, the V gene TRBV4-1; no reliable D call. With 2 bases removed from V and 0 bases from J, the gap between germline ends came to 10 bases. This CDR3 has 15 amino acids. Germline-derived CDR1 and CDR2 are MGHRA and YSYEKL. In DNA form, the CDR3 reads TGCGCCAGCAGCCAAAACCCAACAATGAACACTGAAGCTTTCTTT. It is translated as CASSQNPTMNTEAFF.

This clonotype was counted only a few times. The chain has TRBV27 and TRBJ2-7; no reliable D call. Germline V gene data show CDR1 as MNHEY and CDR2 as SMNVEV (reference sequence). CDR3 length equals 16 residues. The germline V and J ends were trimmed by 5 bases and 3 bases, with 20 bases remaining between them. The CDR3 region is CASSPSPGTVIYEQYF. In DNA, the CDR3 is TGTGCCAGCAGTCCGTCCCCCGGAACGGTTATCTACGAGCAGTACTTC.

This clonotype came up a few times. The chain employs TRBV7-9 and TRBJ1-5; D is ambiguous. V dropped 1 base and J dropped 7 bases, with 14 bases sitting between them. Germline assignment: CDR1 SEHNR and CDR2 FQNEAQ (reference sequence). The CDR3 spans 15 residues. The DNA for the CDR3 is TGTGCCAGCAGCTTAGGTGGGAGGGCTGACCAGCCCCAGCATTTT. Encoded protein: CASSLGGRADQPQHF.

This clonotype has a handful of counts. This chain links TRBV29-1 with TRBJ2-3; 12 bases agree with TRBD2. CDR1 is SQVTM and CDR2 is ANQGSEA in the germline V gene. Trimming removed 6 bases from V and 5 bases from J; junction bases left unmatched: 24. The CDR3 loop spans 20 amino acids. CDR3 bases: TGCAGCGTCGATAAGCGTTGGACTAGCGGGACCGTGGGGTTGGGAGATACGCAGTATTTT. This encodes CSVDKRWTSGTVGLGDTQYF.

The chain is built from TRBV7-8 and TRBJ2-7; possibly TRBD1 for D (6 bases). This CDR3 comprises 15 residues. Germline V gives CDR1 SGHVS, CDR2 FQNEAQ. Trimming shortened V by 2 bases and J by 9 bases, and 20 bases separated the two germline ends. The DNA for the CDR3 is TGTGCCAGCAGCTTAACTTCGGACGGGACACTTCCGCAGTACTTC. Its protein product is CASSLTSDGTLPQYF.

The chain uses TRBV29-1 and TRBJ1-1; D unclear. Trimming cost V 7 bases and J 1 base, with 10 bases left between them. The CDR3 extends over 12 amino acids. Germline V gives CDR1 SQVTM, CDR2 ANQGSEA. This CDR3 reads CSASQRNTEAFF. The DNA of the CDR3 is TGCAGCGCCTCACAAAGGAACACTGAAGCTTTCTTT. The whole variable domain, remainder taken from reference TRBV29-1 and TRBJ1-1, is SAVISQKPSRDICQRGTSLTIQCQVDSQVTMMFWYRQQPGQSLTLIATANQGSEATYESGFVIDKFPISRPNLTFSTLTVSNMSPEDSSIYLCSASQRNTEAFFGQGTRLTVV.

The chain is built from TRBV12-3 or TRBV12-4 and TRBJ2-1, with 7 bases lining up with TRBD2. With V trimmed by 3 bases and J by 8 bases, 4 bases remained unmatched. The CDR3 totals 13 residues. In DNA, the CDR3 is TGTGCCAGCAGTTTCTTGGCGGGAGATGAGCAGTTCTTC. This translates into CASSFLAGDEQFF.

This clonotype was counted ten times or more. V gene TRBV27 combines with J gene TRBJ2-5; 7 bases align to TRBD1. J lost 1 base, V lost 5 bases, and 4 bases had no gene match. The CDR3 extends over 14 amino acids. Germline CDR1 reads MNHEY; CDR2 reads SMNVEV (reference sequence). The CDR3 sequence is CASSGQDSQETQYF. CDR3 DNA: TGTGCCAGCAGTGGACAGGACTCCCAAGAGACCCAGTACTTC.

This clonotype has only a few counts. This chain links TRBV3-1 with TRBJ1-1; no clear D gene. From germline, CDR1 is LGHDT and CDR2 YNNKEL (reference sequence). The V gene lost 0 bases and the J gene lost 6 bases, with 17 bases spanning the gap. This CDR3 has 16 residues. CDR3 region: CASSQEVWGSGAEAFF. The CDR3 DNA sequence: TGTGCCAGCAGCCAAGAGGTGTGGGGAAGTGGGGCTGAAGCTTTCTTT.

This rearrangement joins TRBV4-1 to TRBJ1-2, with TRBD1 as a possible D gene (6 bases). The CDR3 is 17 amino acids. Trimming left V 8 bases short and J 4 bases short, with 26 bases between. Germline lookup yields CDR1 MGHRA and CDR2 YSYEKL. The CDR3 region is CASGGGTKGDPIYGYTF. For the CDR3, the DNA is TGCGCCAGCGGCGGCGGGACAAAGGGGGACCCCATCTATGGCTACACCTTC.